This is a list of T cell receptor beta chains from one sample in a study of technical replicates of blood from a handful of donors. Measured with immunoSEQ multiplex PCR; TCRdb has only the in-frame clones, and not every one. This table holds about 48,000 clones, 80% to 95% found once. The sequenced sample was PBMCs. The receptors here all came from a human donor in good health. Some clones in this sample may be carry-over from other donors' samples. CDR3s include the opening cysteine and the closing phenylalanine or tryptophan. D genes are given only for firm matches. For some rows the clone size is stated as once, few or many, or as a class when expanded; others skip it.

d_gene,abundance,v_gene,j_gene,CDR3aa,CDR3nt
TRBD1,NA,TRBV10-3,TRBJ1-1,CAISKSTGADTEAFF,TGTGCCATCAGTAAATCGACAGGGGCAGACACTGAAGCTTTCTTT
NA,NA,TRBV5-1,TRBJ1-1,CASSRGGLTLAEAFF,TGCGCCAGCAGCCGGGGAGGACTCACCCTGGCTGAAGCTTTCTTT
TRBD2,once,TRBV7-8,TRBJ2-3,CASSPTPWTSGRGPDTQYF,TGTGCCAGCAGCCCCACCCCTTGGACTAGCGGGAGGGGACCAGATACGCAGTATTTT
NA,NA,TRBV2,TRBJ1-4,CASSEQGNEKLFF,TGTGCCAGCAGTGAACAGGGTAATGAAAAACTGTTTTTT
NA,few,TRBV12-5,TRBJ2-3,CASGPRIPLSTDTQYF,TGTGCTAGTGGTCCCCGTATTCCCCTTAGCACAGATACGCAGTATTTT
TRBD2,NA,TRBV4-3,TRBJ2-3,CASSQDQGGSGADTQYF,TGCGCCAGCAGCCAAGATCAAGGCGGGAGCGGGGCAGATACGCAGTATTTT
NA,NA,TRBV6-5,TRBJ1-6,CASSSSAGWNSPLHF,TGTGCCAGCAGTTCCTCGGCAGGGTGGAATTCACCCCTCCACTTT
NA,NA,TRBV6-1,TRBJ1-2,CASSDQGTGYTF,TGTGCCAGCAGTGATCAGGGGACTGGCTACACCTTC
NA,NA,TRBV4-2,TRBJ1-5,CASSQGSQSNQPQHF,TGTGCCAGCAGCCAAGGGTCACAGAGCAATCAGCCCCAGCATTTT
TRBD2,NA,TRBV7-6,TRBJ2-3,CASSLRLAGNTQYF,TGTGCCAGCAGCTTACGCCTAGCGGGGAATACGCAGTATTTT
TRBD1,NA,TRBV2,TRBJ1-2,CASTGTGANYGYTF,TGTGCCAGCACTGGGACAGGGGCTAACTATGGCTACACCTTC
NA,NA,TRBV6-5,TRBJ1-5,CASSYPIGQRDQPQHF,TGTGCCAGCAGTTACCCTATCGGACAGAGAGATCAGCCCCAGCATTTT
TRBD1,NA,TRBV5-4,TRBJ2-5,CASSLRQGIETQYF,TGTGCCAGCAGCTTAAGACAGGGAATAGAGACCCAGTACTTC
TRBD1,NA,TRBV4-2,TRBJ2-6,CASSQDRGLTGANVLTF,TGTGCCAGCAGCCAAGACAGGGGGCTCACAGGGGCCAACGTCCTGACTTTC
NA,once,TRBV7-2,TRBJ2-5,CASSLGPGETQYF,TGTGCCAGCAGCTTAGGGCCGGGGGAGACCCAGTACTTC
TRBD1,NA,TRBV7-8,TRBJ1-2,CASSVRAGGVDYGYTF,TGTGCCAGCAGCGTCAGGGCAGGGGGAGTAGACTATGGCTACACCTTC
NA,NA,TRBV4-3,TRBJ1-2,CASSQDPNSNYGYTF,TGCGCCAGCAGCCAAGATCCCAACAGTAACTATGGCTACACCTTC
NA,NA,TRBV6-1,TRBJ2-2,CASIRSLNTGELFF,TGTGCCAGCATACGGTCCCTCAACACCGGGGAGCTGTTTTTT